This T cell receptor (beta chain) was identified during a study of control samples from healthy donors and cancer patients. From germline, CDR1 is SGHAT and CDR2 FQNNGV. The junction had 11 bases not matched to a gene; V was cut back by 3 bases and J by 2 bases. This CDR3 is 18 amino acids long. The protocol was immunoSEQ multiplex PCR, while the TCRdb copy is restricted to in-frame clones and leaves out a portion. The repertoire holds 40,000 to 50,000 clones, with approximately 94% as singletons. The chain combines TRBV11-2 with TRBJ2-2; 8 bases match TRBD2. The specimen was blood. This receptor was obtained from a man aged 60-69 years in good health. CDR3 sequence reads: CASSFWVSGSHNTGELFF. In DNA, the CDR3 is TGTGCCAGCAGCTTCTGGGTGAGCGGGAGCCATAACACCGGGGAGCTGTTTTTT.